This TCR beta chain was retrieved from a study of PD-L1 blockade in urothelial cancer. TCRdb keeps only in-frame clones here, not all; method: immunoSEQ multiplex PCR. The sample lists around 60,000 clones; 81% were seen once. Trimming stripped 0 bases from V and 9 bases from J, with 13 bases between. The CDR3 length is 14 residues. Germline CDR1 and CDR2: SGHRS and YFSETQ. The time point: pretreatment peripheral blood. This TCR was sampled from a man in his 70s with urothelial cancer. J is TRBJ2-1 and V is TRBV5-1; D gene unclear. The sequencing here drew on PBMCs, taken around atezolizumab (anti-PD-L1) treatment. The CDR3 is CASSLEWALGEQFF. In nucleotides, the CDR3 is TGCGCCAGCAGCTTGGAGTGGGCTCTCGGTGAGCAGTTCTTC.